This T cell receptor (beta chain) was identified during a study of cytomegalovirus exposure and HLA in healthy donors. Primers for the PCR totalled 60 Vbeta and 13 Jbeta. The assay was immunoSEQ multiplex PCR, and TCRdb's table has in-frame clones only and misses some. The sample includes about 120,000 clones, 70% to 75% of them seen just once. Donors consisted of healthy bone marrow donors. J gave up 5 bases and V 4 bases, and 5 bases lay outside the gene matches. Looked up from germline, CDR1 is SGHTA and CDR2 is FQGTGA. CDR3 size: 13 residues. General observations from the study: Most TCR sequences showed up rarely, but some public TCRs showed up in many donors. Among TCR beta chains, those listed as cytomegalovirus-associated numbered roughly 150.

As concerns this clone: Its antigen is unidentified.

Sequencing used PBMCs. The genes are TRBV7-3 and TRBJ2-7, with TRBD1 matching 7 bases. The sequence derives from a woman aged 18-29 years in good health and CMV-seronegative. In DNA form, the CDR3 reads TGTGCCAGCAGCTCGTACAGGGGACACGAGCAGTACTTC. The encoded protein is CASSSYRGHEQYF.